The 23 T cell receptor beta chains listed next were all sequenced from one sample in a study of T cells in Graves' hyperthyroidism and ophthalmopathy. The CDR3 regions of TCR beta were amplified from RNA transcripts. Using the HTBI primer set, a first-round RT-PCR was run on the TCR CDR3. Via MiXCR, TCRdb re-called the multiplex PCR reads, giving one row per CDR3 protein. The repertoire holds 140,000 or so distinct CDR3 sequences, with roughly a fifth as singletons. The material sequenced was blood. All receptors derive from a woman aged 45-65 years with Graves' hyperthyroidism that later progressed to Graves' ophthalmopathy.

This clonotype was counted at least ten times. The chain recombines TRBV7-3 with TRBJ2-2; 7 bases fit TRBD1. The germline V gene has CDR1 SGHTA and CDR2 FQGTGA. Trimming cost V 6 bases and J 2 bases; bases outside gene matches: 3. The CDR3 is made up of 14 amino acids. Written as DNA, the CDR3 is TGTGCCAGCAGGAGGGGGCCCAACACCGGGGAGCTGTTTTTT. Its protein is CASRRGPNTGELFF.

This clonotype was detected ten times or more. The CDR3 loop reads CASRILGTGGGGANVLTF. CDR3 nucleotide sequence: TGCGCCAGCAGGATCTTGGGGACAGGAGGCGGAGGGGCCAACGTCCTGACTTTC. The V and J genes are TRBV5-1 and TRBJ2-6, with 8 bases fitting TRBD1. From germline, CDR1 is SGHRS and CDR2 YFSETQ. Trimming removed 5 bases from V and 4 bases from J; junction bases left unmatched: 14. This CDR3 region has 18 residues.

This rearrangement joins TRBV7-2 to TRBJ1-4; no reliable D call. V shed 5 bases and J shed 2 bases, with 6 bases lying between them. From germline, CDR1 is SGHTA and CDR2 FQGNSA. The CDR3 is 13 residues long. The CDR3 is CASSPPTNEKLFF. CDR3 sequence (DNA): TGTGCCAGCAGCCCCCCCACTAATGAAAAACTGTTTTTT.

In this sample, this clonotype turned up many times. The rearrangement joins TRBV7-9 to TRBJ2-7; 12 bases align to TRBD2. The CDR3 is 19 residues long. Trimming took 1 base from V and 3 from J; bases not matched to a gene: 13. The germline V gene encodes CDR1 SEHNR and CDR2 FQNEAQ (reference sequence). In DNA, the CDR3 is TGTGCCAGCAGCTTAGGGCCGGGACTAGCGGGTTGGCGGAGCTACGAGCAGTACTTC. Residues: CASSLGPGLAGWRSYEQYF.

This clonotype appeared many times. The chain couples TRBV28 to TRBJ1-2; TRBD1 agrees at 7 bases. Germline lookup yields CDR1 MDHEN and CDR2 SYDVKM. This CDR3 spans 13 amino acids. Losses at the gene ends were 4 bases for V and 5 bases for J; bases not matched to a gene: 4. The CDR3 reads CASSWGQIYGYTF. Written as DNA, the CDR3 is TGTGCCAGCAGTTGGGGACAGATTTATGGCTACACCTTC.

At least ten counts were recorded for this clonotype. This chain joins TRBV29-1 and TRBJ1-3; D call uncertain. With 5 bases removed from V and 0 bases from J, the gap between germline ends came to 8 bases. The CDR3 has 13 residues. Germline V lookup: CDR1 SQVTM, CDR2 ANQGSEA. The CDR3, as DNA: TGCAGCGTTACCCCTGACTCTGGAAACACCATATATTTT. Its protein product is CSVTPDSGNTIYF.

The rearrangement uses TRBV7-8 and TRBJ2-7; D possibly corresponds to TRBD1 (6 bases). The CDR3 runs 13 residues. V lost 5 bases and J lost 3, with 11 bases in between. CDR1 and CDR2 from the germline V gene are SGHVS and FQNEAQ. The DNA for the CDR3 is TGTGCCAGCAGCGAGGACAGCCTCTACGAGCAGTACTTC. Protein: CASSEDSLYEQYF.

A single count supports this clonotype. A much more abundant neighbour one base away suggests this may be a read error. V usage is TRBV27 and J usage is TRBJ2-1, with D possibly being TRBD1 or TRBD2 (6 bases each). Germline-derived CDR1 and CDR2 are MNHEY and SMNVEV (reference sequence). This CDR3 has 13 amino acids. CDR3 amino acids: CASTGQGRNEQLF. The CDR3 region has the DNA TGTGCCAGCACTGGGCAGGGGAGGAATGAGCAGCTCTTC.

This clonotype was counted ten times or more. J is TRBJ2-3 and V is TRBV3-1, with 14 nucleotides matching TRBD2. Germline CDR1 and CDR2: LGHDT and YNNKEL (reference sequence). V was clipped by 5 bases and J by 6 bases; unmatched bases: 7. The CDR3 is 16 amino acids. Written as DNA, the CDR3 is TGTGCCAGCAGCGACAAGCGACTAGCGGGAGGGGATACGCAGTATTTT. As protein: CASSDKRLAGGDTQYF.

This clonotype appeared a few times. The chain employs TRBV12-3 or TRBV12-4 and TRBJ2-5, with D possibly matching TRBD2 (5 bases). The CDR3 has 15 residues. Trimming took 4 bases from V and 5 from J, leaving 17 bases between them. CDR3 sequence reads: CASSWRTSGRETQYF. CDR3 bases: TGTGCCAGCAGTTGGAGAACGAGCGGTAGGGAGACCCAGTACTTC.

The rearrangement links TRBV7-2 to TRBJ2-1; TRBD2 might be the D (5 bases). Germline values: CDR1 SGHTA, CDR2 FQGNSA. The CDR3 is 17 residues long. The germline V and J ends were trimmed by 3 bases and 2 bases, with 17 bases remaining between them. The CDR3 reads CASSFGVLPGTYNEQFF. As DNA, the CDR3 is TGTGCCAGCAGCTTCGGGGTCCTACCAGGCACCTACAATGAGCAGTTCTTC.

This clonotype was counted ten times or more. The J gene is TRBJ2-7, the V gene TRBV12-3 or TRBV12-4; D perhaps matches TRBD2 (5 bases). Trimming took 8 bases from V and 2 from J, leaving 10 bases between them. This CDR3 comprises 12 residues. The CDR3: CASRGPTYEQYF. CDR3 sequence (DNA): TGTGCCAGCCGGGGTCCGACCTACGAGCAGTACTTC.

This clonotype has ten or more counts. One junction end disagrees with the germline gene, perhaps due to a read error. This sequence joins TRBV12-3 or TRBV12-4 and TRBJ2-7, with D perhaps matching TRBD1 (5 bases). The CDR3 has 13 residues. For the CDR3, the DNA is TGTGCCAGCAGCTTAGCAGGGACCTACGAGCAGTACTTC. Its protein is CASSLAGTYEQYF.

This clonotype was counted ten times or more. The CDR3 spells CASTTNGRGWHTEAFF. CDR3 bases: TGTGCCAGTACCACAAACGGACGGGGCTGGCACACTGAAGCTTTCTTT. The J gene is TRBJ1-1, the V gene TRBV19; perhaps TRBD1 as D (5 bases). Trimming shortened V by 7 bases and J by 3 bases, and 21 bases separated the two germline ends. The CDR3 runs to 16 residues. From germline, CDR1 is LNHDA and CDR2 SQIVND (reference sequence).

This clonotype was recorded a few times. The DNA of the CDR3 is TGCAGTGCCGAGGCAGGGTCGTCCTCCTACGAGCAGTACTTC. It codes for CSAEAGSSSYEQYF. This sequence joins TRBV20-1 and TRBJ2-7; the D gene is possibly TRBD1 (5 bases). CDR1 DFQATT and CDR2 SNEGSKA come from the germline V gene (reference sequence). The CDR3 sequence is 14 residues long. The V end was cut by 6 bases, the J end by 0 bases, with 15 bases between.

This clonotype showed up just a few times. The rearrangement joins TRBV10-1 to TRBJ1-1, with D possibly being TRBD1 (6 bases). The CDR3 covers 11 residues. The germline CDR1 and CDR2 sequences are WNHNN and SYGVQD (reference sequence). The V end lost 5 bases, the J end lost 9 bases, and 10 bases lay between the germline ends. CDR3 in DNA: TGCGCCAGCAGTAATACAGGGAAAGCTTTCTTT. It encodes CASSNTGKAFF.

This clonotype has ten or more counts. The gene calls are TRBV11-2 and TRBJ2-1; 11 bases match TRBD2. The CDR3 is 16 residues long. V lost 5 bases and J lost 9; bases outside the gene matches: 12. CDR1 is SGHAT and CDR2 is FQNNGV in the germline V gene. As DNA, the CDR3 is TGTGCCAGCAGCCCCACGACTAGCGGGATTAGTATTGAGCAGTTCTTC. Amino acids: CASSPTTSGISIEQFF. Variable domain in full (rest from reference TRBV11-2 and TRBJ2-1): EAGVAQSPRYKIIEKRQSVAFWCNPISGHATLYWYQQILGQGPKLLIQFQNNGVVDDSQLPKDRFSAERLKGVDSTLKIQPAKLEDSAVYLCASSPTTSGISIEQFFGPGTRLTVL.

This clonotype was seen many times. J is TRBJ2-7 and V is TRBV11-2, with 7 positions matching TRBD2. With 2 bases clipped from V and 3 bases from J, the junction kept 7 bases outside the gene matches. The CDR3 loop spans 15 amino acids. Germline V lookup: CDR1 SGHAT, CDR2 FQNNGV. CDR3 DNA sequence: TGTGCCAGCAGCTTATCGGCTAGCGGTAGCTACGAGCAGTACTTC. This translates into CASSLSASGSYEQYF.

This clonotype was counted a few times. This could be a read error, since a much larger clone is one nucleotide away. The V and J genes are TRBV6-1 and TRBJ1-3; D remains ambiguous. CDR3 length: 14 amino acids. CDR1 is MNHNS, CDR2 SASEGT, per germline. Trimming cost V 8 bases and J 2 bases, with 13 bases left between them. CDR3 nucleotide sequence: TGTGCCAGCGGTCAGACAAGAACTGGAAACACCATATATTTT. Its translation is CASGQTRTGNTIYF.

The sample holds a few counts of this clonotype. J is TRBJ1-2 and V is TRBV24-1; D may be TRBD1 (6 bases). Germline values: CDR1 KGHDR, CDR2 SFDVKD. The CDR3 covers 13 residues. Trimming pared 3 bases from V and 7 bases from J, leaving 11 bases between. CDR3 nucleotides: TGTGCCACCAGTGATGTGGACAGACCTGGCTACACCTTC. This encodes CATSDVDRPGYTF.

This clonotype was observed at least ten times. CDR3 sequence reads: CASSAVGPNGGDYEQYF. The DNA of the CDR3 is TGCGCCAGCAGCGCGGTTGGGCCCAACGGGGGGGATTACGAGCAGTACTTC. V gene TRBV5-1 combines with J gene TRBJ2-7, with TRBD2 matching 8 bases. Germline V CDR1 and CDR2: SGHRS, YFSETQ. The V and J ends lost 4 bases and 4 bases, in that order; junction bases with no gene match: 16. The CDR3 extends over 17 amino acids.

The rearrangement links TRBV5-1 to TRBJ2-2, with 9 bases fitting TRBD1. Germline values: CDR1 SGHRS, CDR2 YFSETQ. The CDR3 has 15 amino acids. With 2 bases clipped from V and 4 bases from J, the junction kept 3 bases outside the gene matches. This CDR3 is CASSLGTGITGELFF. The DNA for the CDR3 is TGCGCCAGCAGCTTAGGGACAGGGATCACCGGGGAGCTGTTTTTT. The whole variable domain, remainder taken from reference TRBV5-1 and TRBJ2-2, is KAGVTQTPRYLIKTRGQQVTLSCSPISGHRSVSWYQQTPGQGLQFLFEYFSETQRNKGNFPGRFSGRQFSNSRSEMNVSTLELGDSALYLCASSLGTGITGELFFGEGSRLTVL.

This clonotype was counted ten times or more. This chain links TRBV12-3 or TRBV12-4 with TRBJ2-2; D ambiguous. V shed 4 bases and J shed 1 base, with 10 bases lying between them. The CDR3 is made up of 15 amino acids. The CDR3 DNA is TGTGCCAGCAGTTCCTCGGCCAGGAACACCGGGGAGCTGTTTTTT. This codes for CASSSSARNTGELFF.